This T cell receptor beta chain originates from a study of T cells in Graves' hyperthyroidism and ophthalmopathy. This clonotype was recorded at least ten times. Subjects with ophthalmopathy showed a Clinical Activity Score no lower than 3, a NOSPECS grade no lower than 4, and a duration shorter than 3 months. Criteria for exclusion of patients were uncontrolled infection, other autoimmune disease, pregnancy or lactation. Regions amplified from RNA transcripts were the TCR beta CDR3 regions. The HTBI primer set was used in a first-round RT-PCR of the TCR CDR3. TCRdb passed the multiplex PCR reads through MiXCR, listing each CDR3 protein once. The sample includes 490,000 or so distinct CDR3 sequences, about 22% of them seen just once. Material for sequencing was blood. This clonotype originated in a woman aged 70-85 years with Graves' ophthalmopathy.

The CDR3, as DNA: TGTGCCAGCAGTTTCCCCATAGGGCGGGACCCCAAATCTAGCACAGATACGCAGTATTTT. As protein: CASSFPIGRDPKSSTDTQYF. The V call is TRBV7-2, the J call TRBJ2-3; maybe TRBD2 (6 bases). Trimming took off 6 bases at V and 0 bases at J, with 28 bases between the two ends. CDR3 length: 20 residues. The germline V gene has CDR1 SGHTA and CDR2 FQGNSA.